Below, 14 T cell receptor beta chains from the same sample are listed, as sequenced in a study of identical twins. A single record per CDR3 protein comes from TCRdb applying MiXCR to the 5' RACE reads. The top ten clones hold approximately 1.5% of a sample with roughly 630,000 distinct CDR3 sequences, 7.1% of them seen once. These sequences were also reported in another study, on yellow fever vaccine responses in identical twins.

The sample was PBMCs. The source of these receptors is a woman aged 18 to 35 in good health.

This sequence joins TRBV27 and TRBJ2-3, with 9 bases lining up with TRBD2. The J segment lost 6 bases and the V segment lost 1 base, leaving 8 bases of the junction unmatched. This CDR3 has 16 residues. The germline CDR1 and CDR2 sequences are MNHEY and SMNVEV (reference sequence). The CDR3 sequence: CASSLLASGVEDTQYF. The CDR3 bases are TGTGCCAGCAGTTTATTGGCTAGCGGGGTCGAGGATACGCAGTATTTT.

The rearrangement joins TRBV20-1 to TRBJ2-1, with D unclear. The CDR3 spans 14 residues. Trimming stripped 7 bases from V and 0 bases from J, with 13 bases between. The germline gives CDR1 DFQATT, CDR2 SNEGSKA (reference sequence). The CDR3 reads CSDTPRSSYNEQFF. CDR3 nucleotide sequence: TGCAGTGATACCCCCAGAAGCTCCTACAATGAGCAGTTCTTC.

At least ten counts were recorded for this clonotype. The chain couples TRBV6-2 or TRBV6-3 to TRBJ2-1, with 9 bases matching TRBD2. The germline V gene has CDR1 MNHEY and CDR2 SVGEGT. The CDR3 extends over 16 amino acids. The V and J ends lost 4 bases and 7 bases, in that order; junction bases with no gene match: 11. CDR3 sequence (DNA): TGTGCCAGCAGTTCAGGACGACTAGCGGATAAGAATGAGCAGTTCTTC. This codes for CASSSGRLADKNEQFF.

The table lists this clonotype with many counts. The chain recombines TRBV5-1 with TRBJ1-6; TRBD1 matches at 8 bases. The junction had 9 bases not matched to a gene; V was cut back by 0 bases and J by 13 bases. The germline gives CDR1 SGHRS, CDR2 YFSETQ. The CDR3 sequence is 15 residues long. The CDR3 reads CASSLGGTGAIPLHF. The DNA for the CDR3 is TGCGCCAGCAGCTTGGGAGGGACAGGAGCAATCCCCCTCCACTTT.

This rearrangement joins TRBV6-2 or TRBV6-3 to TRBJ1-2, with D hard to call. The CDR3 sequence is 15 residues long. V was cut by 3 bases and J by 3 bases, with 14 bases left in between. CDR1 MNHEY and CDR2 SVGEGT come from the germline V gene. CDR3 sequence reads: CASSYSREGDYGYTF. The CDR3 DNA follows: TGTGCCAGCAGTTATTCGCGGGAAGGAGACTATGGCTACACCTTC.

At least ten counts were recorded for this clonotype. J is TRBJ2-4 and V is TRBV28; 10 nucleotides agree with TRBD2. CDR1 and CDR2 from the germline V gene are MDHEN and SYDVKM. The J segment lost 1 base and the V segment lost 4 bases, leaving 13 bases of the junction unmatched. The CDR3 sequence is 19 residues long. Written as DNA, the CDR3 is TGTGCCAGCAGTTCAAGACTAGCGGGCGTACTCGCGGCCAAAAACATTCAGTACTTC. Residues: CASSSRLAGVLAAKNIQYF.

This clonotype was detected ten times or more. This chain links TRBV6-2 or TRBV6-3 with TRBJ2-3; D not resolved. Germline lookup yields CDR1 MNHEY and CDR2 SVGEGT. The CDR3 extends over 12 amino acids. Trimming left V 6 bases short and J 2 bases short, with 6 bases between. CDR3 coding DNA: TGTGCCAGCAGCTCCCACACAGATACGCAGTATTTT. As protein: CASSSHTDTQYF.

This clonotype showed up many times. The chain uses TRBV9 and TRBJ2-1, with D perhaps given as TRBD1 or TRBD2 (5 bases each). Trimming removed 0 bases from V and 6 bases from J, with 7 bases in between. The V gene's germline CDR1 is SGDLS and CDR2 YYNGEE. CDR3 length: 13 amino acids. The CDR3 sequence: CASSVGGTNEQFF. The CDR3 DNA reads as TGTGCCAGCAGCGTAGGAGGGACCAATGAGCAGTTCTTC.

The chain has TRBV15 and TRBJ2-5; D call uncertain. Germline V gene lookup returns CDR1 LNHNV and CDR2 YYDKDF (reference sequence). The CDR3 runs to 13 residues. Trimming removed 0 bases from V and 5 bases from J, with 7 bases in between. CDR3 in DNA: TGTGCCACCAGCAGAGACCTAACGGAGACCCAGTACTTC. Protein product: CATSRDLTETQYF.

The chain combines TRBV20-1 with TRBJ2-1; TRBD2 matches 12 bases. The junction had 8 bases not matched to a gene; V was cut back by 6 bases and J by 8 bases. Germline V gene data show CDR1 as DFQATT and CDR2 as SNEGSKA (reference sequence). The CDR3 sequence is 14 residues long. The CDR3 here is CSAPPLAGGHEQFF. The CDR3 bases are TGCAGTGCGCCGCCACTAGCGGGGGGCCATGAGCAGTTCTTC.

This clonotype was detected ten times or more. The chain links TRBV4-1 to TRBJ2-1; D perhaps matches TRBD1 (6 bases). The CDR3 consists of 15 residues. V was shortened by 6 bases and J by 0 bases, with 12 bases between the two germline ends. Germline V CDR1 and CDR2: MGHRA, YSYEKL. In DNA, the CDR3 is TGCGCCAGCAGTCAGTGGGACACCTCCTACAATGAGCAGTTCTTC. This encodes CASSQWDTSYNEQFF.

This sequence joins TRBV12-3 or TRBV12-4 and TRBJ2-5; TRBD2 agrees at 13 bases. With 2 bases clipped from V and 5 bases from J, the junction kept 5 bases outside the gene matches. The CDR3 runs to 16 residues. CDR3 nucleotide sequence: TGTGCCAGCAGTTTAACCCCGGGACTAGCGGGGGAGACCCAGTACTTC. Its translation is CASSLTPGLAGETQYF.

The gene calls are TRBV14 and TRBJ2-7; perhaps TRBD2 as D (6 bases). The ends were cut back, 4 bases at V and 0 bases at J, with 19 bases in the middle. Germline V CDR1 and CDR2: SGHDN, FVKESK. The CDR3 extends over 17 amino acids. CDR3: CASSLLGVGTPSYEQYF. CDR3 nucleotide sequence: TGTGCCAGCAGCCTCCTTGGGGTCGGGACTCCCTCCTACGAGCAGTACTTC.

J is TRBJ2-3 and V is TRBV7-9, with D perhaps matching TRBD2 (6 bases). The V gene lost 0 bases and the J gene lost 1 base, with 14 bases spanning the gap. This CDR3 region has 17 residues. The germline gives CDR1 SEHNR, CDR2 FQNEAQ (reference sequence). For the CDR3, the DNA is TGTGCCAGCAGCTTAGCGGTGGGGACTGGAGGCACAGATACGCAGTATTTT. This codes for CASSLAVGTGGTDTQYF.